Listed below are T cell receptor beta chains from one sample, sequenced in a study of T cell responses to AZD1222 COVID-19 vaccine. Only in-frame clones appear in the TCRdb table, and some are missing; sequencing was by immunoSEQ multiplex PCR. The profile covers roughly 55,000 clones, with 70% to 90% appearing a single time and roughly 4% taken by the ten largest. This specimen consisted of peripheral blood, obtained on day 0 of AZD1222 vaccination. These receptors came from an adult in good health. The CDR3 runs from the conserved cysteine through the conserved F or W. The D gene is left open where the match is weak. Part of the rows lack a size; the others show once, few, many or a class for expanded clones.

>TRBV3-1/TRBV3-2|TRBJ1-2|.|.
CASSQGAGGYTF
TGTGCCAGCAGCCAAGGGGCCGGGGGCTACACCTTC
>TRBV4-3|TRBJ2-1|.|.
CASSQGRGPYNEQFF
TGCGCCAGCAGCCAAGGGCGGGGTCCTTACAATGAGCAGTTCTTC
>TRBV7-8|TRBJ2-5|.|.
CASSLNALGETQYF
TGTGCCAGCAGCTTGAACGCTTTGGGGGAGACCCAGTACTTC
>TRBV7-9|TRBJ2-7|.|.
CASSQTGFRGLTYEQYF
TGTGCCAGCAGCCAAACTGGGTTTAGGGGCCTGACCTACGAGCAGTACTTC
>TRBV19|TRBJ1-5|once|TRBD1
CASRGTGAHNQPQHF
TGTGCCAGTAGGGGAACAGGGGCGCACAATCAGCCCCAGCATTTT
>TRBV5-1|TRBJ1-4|few|TRBD1
CASSLGPQGVVEKLFF
TGCGCCAGCAGCTTGGGACCACAGGGGGTGGTTGAAAAACTGTTTTTT
>TRBV5-5|TRBJ1-1|.|.
CASSLRVGTMNTEAFF
TGTGCCAGCAGCTTGCGGGTTGGGACAATGAACACTGAAGCTTTCTTT
>TRBV11-1|TRBJ1-1|.|.
CASSLVWTDGAFF
TGTGCCAGCAGCTTAGTTTGGACAGATGGAGCTTTCTTT
>TRBV19|TRBJ2-1|.|TRBD1
CASSIDRDRGRSNEQFF
TGTGCCAGTAGTATAGATCGGGACAGGGGAAGGAGCAATGAGCAGTTCTTC
>TRBV3-1/TRBV3-2|TRBJ1-2|.|TRBD1
CASSRDREPYGYTF
TGTGCCAGCAGCCGAGACAGGGAGCCCTATGGCTACACCTTC
>TRBV12-5|TRBJ2-7|.|.
CASGLVPETNEQYF
TGTGCTAGTGGTTTGGTCCCAGAGACCAACGAGCAGTACTTC
>TRBV28|TRBJ1-1|.|.
CASSLKAGFTEAFF
TGTGCCAGCAGTTTAAAGGCAGGGTTCACTGAAGCTTTCTTT
>TRBV15|TRBJ2-7|.|.
CATSRDHRSSYEQYF
TGTGCCACCAGCAGAGATCACAGGAGCTCCTACGAGCAGTACTTC
>TRBV27|TRBJ2-7|.|.
CASSLYGGDSYEQYF
TGTGCCAGCAGTTTATACGGGGGCGACTCCTACGAGCAGTACTTC
>TRBV19|TRBJ2-1|.|TRBD2
CASSIAGGGEQFF
TGTGCCAGTAGTATTGCGGGGGGTGGTGAGCAGTTCTTC
>TRBV20-1|TRBJ1-2|.|.
CSASTGRLYGYTF
TGCAGTGCTAGTACGGGCAGGCTGTATGGCTACACCTTC
>TRBV5-1|TRBJ1-2|.|TRBD1
CASSDRDREVIGSPNYGYTF
TGCGCCAGCAGCGACCGGGACAGGGAAGTAATTGGGTCTCCTAACTATGGCTACACCTTC
>TRBV19|TRBJ2-7|.|.
CASSISDRTYEQYF
TGTGCCAGTAGTATTTCCGACCGAACGTACGAGCAGTACTTC
>TRBV5-5|TRBJ1-4|.|TRBD1
CASSRDRSEKLFF
TGTGCCAGCAGCCGGGACAGATCTGAAAAACTGTTTTTT
>TRBV28|TRBJ1-2|.|TRBD1
CASSLFQGANYGYTF
TGTGCCAGCAGTCTCTTCCAGGGGGCTAACTATGGCTACACCTTC
>TRBV18|TRBJ1-2|.|TRBD1
CASSPQGEGYTF
TGTGCCAGCTCACCGCAGGGGGAAGGCTACACCTTC
>TRBV6-2/TRBV6-3|TRBJ2-5|.|.
CASSYPQETQYF
TGTGCCAGCAGTTACCCCCAAGAGACCCAGTACTTC
>TRBV18|TRBJ1-1|once|.
CASRLDRGTEAFF
TGTGCCAGCCGGCTGGACAGAGGGACTGAAGCTTTCTTT
>TRBV19|TRBJ2-5|.|.
CATARGEQETQYF
TGTGCCACCGCCAGGGGGGAGCAAGAGACCCAGTACTTC
>TRBV28|TRBJ1-1|.|.
CASSTGGGNTEAFF
TGTGCCAGCAGTACGGGGGGAGGGAACACTGAAGCTTTCTTT